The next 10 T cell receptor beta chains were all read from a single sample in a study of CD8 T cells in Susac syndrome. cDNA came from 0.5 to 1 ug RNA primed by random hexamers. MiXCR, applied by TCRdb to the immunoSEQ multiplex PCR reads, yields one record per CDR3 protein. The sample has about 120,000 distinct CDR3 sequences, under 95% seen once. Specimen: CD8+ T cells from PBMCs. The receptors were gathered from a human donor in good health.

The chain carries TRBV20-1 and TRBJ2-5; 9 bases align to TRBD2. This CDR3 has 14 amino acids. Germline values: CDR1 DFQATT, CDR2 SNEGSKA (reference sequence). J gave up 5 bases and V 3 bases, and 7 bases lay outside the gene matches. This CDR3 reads CSASRGGAFETQYF. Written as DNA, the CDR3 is TGCAGTGCTAGTCGCGGGGGGGCCTTTGAGACCCAGTACTTC.

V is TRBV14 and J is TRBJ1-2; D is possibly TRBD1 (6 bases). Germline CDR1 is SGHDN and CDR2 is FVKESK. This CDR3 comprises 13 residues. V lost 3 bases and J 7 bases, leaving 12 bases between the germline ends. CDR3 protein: CASSHSRGGGYTF. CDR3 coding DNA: TGTGCCAGCAGCCACTCTAGGGGGGGTGGCTACACCTTC. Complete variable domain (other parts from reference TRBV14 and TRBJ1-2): EAGVTQFPSHSVIEKGQTVTLRCDPISGHDNLYWYRRVMGKEIKFLLHFVKESKQDESGMPNNRFLAERTGGTYSTLKVQPAELEDSGVYFCASSHSRGGGYTFGSGTRLTVV.

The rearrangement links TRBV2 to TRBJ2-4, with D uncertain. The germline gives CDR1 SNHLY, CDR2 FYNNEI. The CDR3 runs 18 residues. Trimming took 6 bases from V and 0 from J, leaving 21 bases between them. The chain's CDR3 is CASSGGDGLMIAKNIQYF. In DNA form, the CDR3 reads TGTGCCAGCAGCGGTGGGGATGGGCTCATGATAGCCAAAAACATTCAGTACTTC.

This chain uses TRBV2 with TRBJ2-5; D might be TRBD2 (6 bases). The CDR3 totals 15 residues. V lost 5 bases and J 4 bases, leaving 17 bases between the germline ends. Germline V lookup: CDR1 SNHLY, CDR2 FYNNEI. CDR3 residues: CASSLTPGLGETQYF. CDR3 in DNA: TGTGCCAGCAGTTTAACACCGGGACTGGGAGAGACCCAGTACTTC.

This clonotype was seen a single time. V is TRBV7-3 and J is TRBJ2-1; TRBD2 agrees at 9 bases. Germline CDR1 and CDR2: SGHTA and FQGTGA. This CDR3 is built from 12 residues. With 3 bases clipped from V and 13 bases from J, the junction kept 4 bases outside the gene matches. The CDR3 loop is CASSLGGGAQFF. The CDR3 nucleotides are TGTGCCAGCAGCTTGGGCGGGGGGGCCCAGTTCTTC. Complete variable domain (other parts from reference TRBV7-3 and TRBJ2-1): GAGVSQTPSNKVTEKGKYVELRCDPISGHTALYWYRQSLGQGPEFLIYFQGTGAADDSGLPNDRFFAVRPEGSVSTLKIQRTERGDSAVYLCASSLGGGAQFFGPGTRLTVL.

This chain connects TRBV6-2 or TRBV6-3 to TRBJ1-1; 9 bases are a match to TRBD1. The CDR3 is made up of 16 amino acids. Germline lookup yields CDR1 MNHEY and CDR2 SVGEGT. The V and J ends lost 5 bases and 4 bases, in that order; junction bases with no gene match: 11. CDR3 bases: TGTGCCAGCAGTAGCCGGGACAGGGTGGGAGGCACTGAAGCTTTCTTT. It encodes CASSSRDRVGGTEAFF.

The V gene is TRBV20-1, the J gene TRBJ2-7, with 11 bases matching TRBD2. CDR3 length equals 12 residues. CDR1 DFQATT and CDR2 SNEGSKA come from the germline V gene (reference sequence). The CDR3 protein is CSPLGLAGEQYF. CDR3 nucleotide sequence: TGCAGCCCTCTAGGACTAGCGGGCGAGCAGTACTTC.

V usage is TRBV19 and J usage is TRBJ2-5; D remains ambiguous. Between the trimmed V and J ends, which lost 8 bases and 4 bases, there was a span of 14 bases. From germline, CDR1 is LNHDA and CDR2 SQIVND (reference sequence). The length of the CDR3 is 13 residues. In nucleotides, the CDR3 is TGTGCCAGTCTCGGACGCACCCCAGAGACCCAGTACTTC. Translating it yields CASLGRTPETQYF.

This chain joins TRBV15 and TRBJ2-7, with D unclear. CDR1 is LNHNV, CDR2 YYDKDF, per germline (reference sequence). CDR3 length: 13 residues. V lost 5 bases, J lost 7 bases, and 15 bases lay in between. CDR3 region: CATSDLTAREQYF. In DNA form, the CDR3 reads TGTGCCACCAGCGACCTCACGGCACGGGAGCAGTACTTC.

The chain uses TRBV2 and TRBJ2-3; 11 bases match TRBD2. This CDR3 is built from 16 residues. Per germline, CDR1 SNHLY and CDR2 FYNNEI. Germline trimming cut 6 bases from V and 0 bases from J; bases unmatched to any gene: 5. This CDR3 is CASSGGLAVSTDTQYF. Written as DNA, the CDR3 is TGTGCCAGCAGCGGGGGACTAGCGGTTAGCACAGATACGCAGTATTTT.